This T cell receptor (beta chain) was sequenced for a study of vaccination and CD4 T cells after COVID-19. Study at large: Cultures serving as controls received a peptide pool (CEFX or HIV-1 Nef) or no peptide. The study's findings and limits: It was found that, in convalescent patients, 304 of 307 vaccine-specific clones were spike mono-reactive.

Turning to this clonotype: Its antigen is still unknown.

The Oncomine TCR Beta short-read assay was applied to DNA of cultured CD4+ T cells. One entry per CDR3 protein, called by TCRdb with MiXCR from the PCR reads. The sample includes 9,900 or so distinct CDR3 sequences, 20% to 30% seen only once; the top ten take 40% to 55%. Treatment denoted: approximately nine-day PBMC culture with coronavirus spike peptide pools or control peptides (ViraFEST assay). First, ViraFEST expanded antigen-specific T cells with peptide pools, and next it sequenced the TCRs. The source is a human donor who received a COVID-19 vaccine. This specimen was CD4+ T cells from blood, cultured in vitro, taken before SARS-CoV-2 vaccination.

The CDR3: CATSEGGGNQPQHF. CDR3 coding DNA: TGTGCCACCAGTGAGGGGGGCGGCAATCAGCCCCAGCATTTT. The J gene is TRBJ1-5, the V gene TRBV24-1; TRBD1 might be the D (6 bases). Germline CDR1 reads KGHDR; CDR2 reads SFDVKD. CDR3 length: 14 residues. V was pared by 4 bases and J by 2 bases, with 8 bases between.